This TCR beta chain was sequenced in a study of early T cells in non-severe SARS-CoV-2 infection. In the study overall: Sequencing targeted bulk RNA from unsorted whole blood, leaving chains unpaired.

V lost 3 bases and J 1 base, leaving 6 bases between the germline ends. The length of the CDR3 is 14 residues. Germline loops: CDR1 LGHDT, CDR2 YNNKEL (reference sequence). Individual cDNA molecules were tagged with unique molecular identifiers, the study reported. Each CDR3 protein is one row after TCRdb ran MiXCR on the 5' RACE reads. The sample yields some 88,000 distinct CDR3 sequences, approximately 16% seen once. As to this clonotype: Its antigen remains unidentified.

The study's findings and limits: Sequences matched to VDJdb favored anti-spike CD8 responses, while private and CD4 specificities were missed.

This sequence joins TRBV3-1 and TRBJ1-4, with TRBD1 as a possible D gene (5 bases). This sequence was found in an adult who was a healthcare worker with PCR-confirmed SARS-CoV-2 infection or an uninfected control (not recorded which). The sequencing here drew on whole blood, taken at baseline. CDR3 region: CASSHGGTNEKLFF. DNA for the CDR3: TGTGCCAGCAGCCACGGGGGAACTAATGAAAAACTGTTTTTT.